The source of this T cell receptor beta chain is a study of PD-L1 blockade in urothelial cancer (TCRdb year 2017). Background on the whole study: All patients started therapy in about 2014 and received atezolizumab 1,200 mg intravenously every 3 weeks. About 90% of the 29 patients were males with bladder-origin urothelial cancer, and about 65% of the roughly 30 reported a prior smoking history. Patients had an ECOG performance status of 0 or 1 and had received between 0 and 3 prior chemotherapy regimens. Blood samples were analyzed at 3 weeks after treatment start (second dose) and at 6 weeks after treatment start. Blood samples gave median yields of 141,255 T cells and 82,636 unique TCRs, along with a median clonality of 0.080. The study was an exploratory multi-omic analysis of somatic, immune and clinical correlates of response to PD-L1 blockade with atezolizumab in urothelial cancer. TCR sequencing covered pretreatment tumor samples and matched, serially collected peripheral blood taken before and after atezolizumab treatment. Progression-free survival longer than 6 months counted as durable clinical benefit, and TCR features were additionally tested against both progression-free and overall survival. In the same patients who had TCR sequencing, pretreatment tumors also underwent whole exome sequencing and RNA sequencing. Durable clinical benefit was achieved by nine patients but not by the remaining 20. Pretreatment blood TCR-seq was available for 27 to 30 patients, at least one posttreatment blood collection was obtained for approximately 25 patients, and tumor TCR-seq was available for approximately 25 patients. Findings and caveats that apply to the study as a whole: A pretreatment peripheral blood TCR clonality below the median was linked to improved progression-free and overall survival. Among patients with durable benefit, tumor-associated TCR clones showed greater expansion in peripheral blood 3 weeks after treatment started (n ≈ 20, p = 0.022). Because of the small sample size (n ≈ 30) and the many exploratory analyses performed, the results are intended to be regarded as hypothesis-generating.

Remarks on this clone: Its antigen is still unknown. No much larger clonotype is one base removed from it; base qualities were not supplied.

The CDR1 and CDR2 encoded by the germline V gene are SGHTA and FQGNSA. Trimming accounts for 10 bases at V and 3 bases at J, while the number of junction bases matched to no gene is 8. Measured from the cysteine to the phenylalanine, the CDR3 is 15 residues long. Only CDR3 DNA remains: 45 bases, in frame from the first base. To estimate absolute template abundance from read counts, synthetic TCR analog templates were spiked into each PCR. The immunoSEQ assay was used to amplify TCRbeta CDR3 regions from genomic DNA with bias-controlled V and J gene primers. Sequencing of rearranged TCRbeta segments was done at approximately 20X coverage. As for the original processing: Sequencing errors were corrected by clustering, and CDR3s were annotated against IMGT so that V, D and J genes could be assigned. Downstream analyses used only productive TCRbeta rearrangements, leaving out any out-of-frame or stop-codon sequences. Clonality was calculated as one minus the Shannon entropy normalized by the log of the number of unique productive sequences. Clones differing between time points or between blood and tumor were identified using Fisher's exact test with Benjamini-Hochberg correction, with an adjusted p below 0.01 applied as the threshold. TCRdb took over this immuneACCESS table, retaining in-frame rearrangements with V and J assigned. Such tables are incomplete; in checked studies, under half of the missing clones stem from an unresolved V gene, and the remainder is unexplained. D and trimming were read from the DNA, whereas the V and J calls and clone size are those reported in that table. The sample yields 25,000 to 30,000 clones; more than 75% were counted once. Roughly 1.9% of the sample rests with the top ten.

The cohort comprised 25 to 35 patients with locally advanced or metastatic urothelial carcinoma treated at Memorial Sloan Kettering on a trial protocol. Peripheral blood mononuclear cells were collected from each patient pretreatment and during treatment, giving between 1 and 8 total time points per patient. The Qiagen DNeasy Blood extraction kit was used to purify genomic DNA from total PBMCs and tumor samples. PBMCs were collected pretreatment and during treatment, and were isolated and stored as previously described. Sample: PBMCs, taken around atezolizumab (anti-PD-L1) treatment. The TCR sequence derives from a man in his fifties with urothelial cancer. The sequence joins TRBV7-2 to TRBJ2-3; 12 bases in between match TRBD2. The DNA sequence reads TGTGCCACGCGACTAGCGGGAGAATCGACAGATACGCAGTATTTT. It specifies CATRLAGESTDTQYF.